Described below is a single TCR beta chain sequence and its context. Its antigen remains unidentified. This record belongs to a study of T cell repertoires in cytomegalovirus infection. On the study more broadly: Carrying CMV and the relevant HLA type showed in public TCR beta signatures. Findings of the study overall: What dominated the ex vivo response were HLA-C-restricted CMV-specific TCR beta clonotypes. Accumulated public TCR beta family frequency recognized individuals carrying CMV together with the relevant HLA.

Germline lookup yields CDR1 MDHEN and CDR2 SYDVKM. The CDR3 runs to 12 residues. Trimming removed 4 bases from V and 9 bases from J, with 11 bases in between. One entry per CDR3 protein, called by TCRdb with MiXCR from the reads. The sample holds 600,000 to 800,000 distinct CDR3 sequences, 20% to 25% seen once. The clonotype originates from a human donor in good health (CMV status not recorded). Some clones in this sample may be carry-over from other donors' samples. The chain is built from TRBV28 and TRBJ2-3; D gene unclear. The sample comprised CD8+ T cells from PBMCs. The CDR3 sequence is CASSWPSGTQYF. CDR3 coding DNA: TGTGCCAGCAGTTGGCCCTCTGGCACGCAGTATTTT.